The clone carrying this TCR beta chain was seen at least ten times. This sample was included in a study of T-cell reconstitution after alpha-beta-depleted transplantation in children. Unique molecular identifiers were incorporated during preparation of the TCRbeta library. From the PCR reads, TCRdb called clonotypes with MiXCR, one entry per CDR3 protein. The table records about 370,000 distinct CDR3 sequences, 20% of them present only once. The input for sequencing was PBMCs from the stem cell graft donor, taken from the stem cell graft. This receptor was taken from a human donor who donated a stem cell graft to a child with acute myeloid leukemia.

Here the CDR3 DNA reads TGCGCCAGCAGCTTGGAGGGACATCCCACAGATACGCAGTATTTT. This sequence encodes CASSLEGHPTDTQYF. The chain couples TRBV5-1 to TRBJ2-3; a weak D match, TRBD1 (6 bases). This CDR3 spans 15 amino acids. V lost 0 bases to trimming and J lost 2 bases, with 10 bases between them. Germline CDR1 reads SGHRS; CDR2 reads YFSETQ.